The 14 T cell receptor beta chains below all came from one sample that was sequenced in a study of CD8+ T cells in alopecia areata. RNA was isolated and reverse transcribed to cDNA, the sequencing template. Sequencing was performed with immunoSEQ multiplex PCR; in TCRdb, only in-frame clones are kept and a portion is missing. Here the sample spans fewer than 150,000 clones, roughly 50% being singletons. Treatment specified: oral pan-JAK inhibitor, 5-10 mg twice daily. The sample here was CD8+ T cells sorted from blood, taken at week 4, from a patient treated with tofacitinib. These receptors came from a human donor with alopecia areata.

This chain joins TRBV20-1 and TRBJ2-7, with D maybe TRBD1 (5 bases). Trimming removed 7 bases from V and 6 bases from J, with 13 bases in between. Looked up from germline, CDR1 is DFQATT and CDR2 is SNEGSKA (reference sequence). The CDR3 runs to 11 residues. CDR3: CSVPSGLEQYF. The CDR3 DNA reads TGCAGTGTCCCCTCAGGGCTCGAGCAGTACTTC.

The chain links TRBV30 to TRBJ1-2; perhaps TRBD1 as D (6 bases). The CDR3 loop spans 14 amino acids. V shed 0 bases and J shed 7 bases, with 15 bases lying between them. Germline lookup yields CDR1 GTSNPN and CDR2 SVGIG (reference sequence). For the CDR3, the DNA is TGTGCCTGGAGTGTTGGCGGGGGCGCGGGTGGCTACACCTTC. It translates to CAWSVGGGAGGYTF.

About this clone: Compared with germline, one end of the junction differs, possibly owing to a read error. The chain links TRBV29-1 to TRBJ2-5, with 9 bases matching TRBD1. Germline CDR1 SQVTM, CDR2 ANQGSEA. This CDR3 comprises 14 residues. The CDR3, as DNA: TGCAGCGTTAGGTTGGGGGACAGGGTCATTAGGGTGGACTTC. Translation: CSVRLGDRVIRVDF.

This clone was picked up a small number of times. The chain has TRBV29-1 and TRBJ1-1, with TRBD1 matching 9 bases. Trimming removed 5 bases from V and 4 bases from J; junction bases left unmatched: 14. CDR3 size: 16 residues. Germline-derived CDR1 and CDR2 are SQVTM and ANQGSEA. The CDR3 protein is CSVTYRTGARGTEAFF. Written as DNA, the CDR3 is TGCAGCGTTACCTACCGGACAGGGGCGAGGGGCACTGAAGCTTTCTTT.

The chain combines TRBV29-1 with TRBJ1-2; 8 bases agree with TRBD1. The CDR3 is 12 amino acids. The germline CDR1 and CDR2 sequences are SQVTM and ANQGSEA. V was clipped by 5 bases and J by 4 bases; unmatched bases: 3. The CDR3 DNA follows: TGCAGCGTTCCGACAGGGGCCTATGGCTACACCTTC. Translated, it gives CSVPTGAYGYTF.

This chain connects TRBV30 to TRBJ2-2; unclear D gene. Germline assignment: CDR1 GTSNPN and CDR2 SVGIG (reference sequence). The CDR3 runs 12 residues. V dropped 4 bases and J dropped 1 base, with 4 bases sitting between them. The CDR3 DNA follows: TGTGCCTGGATGGGGAACACCGGGGAGCTGTTTTTT. It specifies CAWMGNTGELFF.

The V call is TRBV29-1, the J call TRBJ2-1; 7 bases map to TRBD1. The CDR3 totals 13 residues. Looked up from germline, CDR1 is SQVTM and CDR2 is ANQGSEA. With V trimmed by 7 bases and J by 5 bases, 8 bases remained unmatched. The CDR3 reads CSGRQGGHNEQFF. Written as DNA, the CDR3 is TGCAGCGGTCGACAGGGTGGACACAATGAGCAGTTCTTC.

The chain carries TRBV5-1 and TRBJ2-3; D remains ambiguous. Per germline, CDR1 SGHRS and CDR2 YFSETQ. Trimming took off 4 bases at V and 0 bases at J, with 9 bases between the two ends. The CDR3 covers 14 residues. The CDR3 sequence is CASSPLDSTDTQYF. DNA of the CDR3: TGCGCCAGCAGCCCCCTGGACAGCACAGATACGCAGTATTTT.

This clone was recorded a few times. The J gene is TRBJ2-5, the V gene TRBV29-1, with 8 positions matching TRBD1. Germline CDR1 SQVTM, CDR2 ANQGSEA. The V and J ends lost 2 bases and 4 bases, in that order; junction bases with no gene match: 6. CDR3 size: 14 residues. The CDR3: CSVESGQGGETQYF. The CDR3 DNA reads TGCAGCGTTGAATCCGGACAGGGAGGAGAGACCCAGTACTTC.

This clone was counted between two and nine times. The V gene is TRBV29-1, the J gene TRBJ2-1; D remains ambiguous. The CDR3 contains 14 residues. V was pared by 5 bases and J by 8 bases, with 19 bases between. Germline V CDR1 and CDR2: SQVTM, ANQGSEA. The CDR3 DNA is TGCAGCGTTTTGCCCCACTTACCTCACTATGAGCAGTTCTTC. Protein: CSVLPHLPHYEQFF.

The CDR3 here is CASSQDRAAYEQYF. CDR3 coding DNA: TGTGCCAGCAGCCAAGACAGGGCGGCCTACGAGCAGTACTTC. J is TRBJ2-7 and V is TRBV13; TRBD1 matches at 7 bases. J was trimmed by 2 bases and V by 5 bases; bases with no gene match: 6. Looked up from germline, CDR1 is PRHDT and CDR2 is FYEKMQ (reference sequence). The CDR3 covers 14 residues. Full variable domain (outside the CDR3, taken from reference TRBV13 and TRBJ2-7): AAGVIQSPRHLIKEKRETATLKCYPIPRHDTVYWYQQGPGQDPQFLISFYEKMQSDKGSIPDRFSAQQFSDYHSELNMSSLELGDSALYFCASSQDRAAYEQYFGPGTRLTVT.

J is TRBJ1-3 and V is TRBV30; D is unclear. This CDR3 has 12 residues. From germline, CDR1 is GTSNPN and CDR2 SVGIG (reference sequence). The CDR3 protein is CGAFESGNTIYF. CDR3 bases: TGTGGGGCATTCGAGTCTGGAAACACCATATATTTT. Together with reference TRBV30 and TRBJ1-3, the CDR3 gives the full variable domain: SQTIHQWPATLVQPVGSPLSLECTVEGTSNPNLYWYRQAAGRGLQLLFYSVGIGQISSEVPQNLSASRPQDRQFILSSKKLLLSDSGFYLCGAFESGNTIYFGEGSWLTVV.

The CDR3: CSVDPGGSGMSETQYF. DNA of the CDR3: TGCAGCGTTGACCCCGGGGGGTCCGGAATGTCTGAGACCCAGTACTTC. The chain carries TRBV29-1 and TRBJ2-5; TRBD2 aligns across 7 bases. The trim removed 3 bases at V and 5 bases at J, leaving 15 bases unmatched. Germline values: CDR1 SQVTM, CDR2 ANQGSEA. The length of the CDR3 is 16 residues.

This chain links TRBV5-4 with TRBJ2-1, with D tentatively TRBD1 or TRBD2 (5 bases each). The CDR3 totals 14 residues. Germline assignment: CDR1 SGHNT and CDR2 YYREEE (reference sequence). Trimming shortened V by 2 bases and J by 9 bases, and 15 bases separated the two germline ends. The CDR3 spells CASSLPDAGTEQFF. The CDR3, as DNA: TGTGCCAGCAGCTTACCCGACGCTGGGACTGAGCAGTTCTTC.